Listed below are T cell receptor beta chains from one sample, sequenced in a study of control samples from healthy donors and cancer patients. The repertoire was sequenced with immunoSEQ multiplex PCR; TCRdb's copy has only in-frame clones and lacks some. The table includes about 73,000 clones, over 85% detected once. Sequenced material: PBMCs. All receptors come from a man aged 60-69 years with lung cancer. Each CDR3 is given with its conserved first and last residue. The D gene is left open where the match is weak. The size entry is marked missing in some rows and otherwise reads once, few, many or a size class.

clone_size	v_call	j_call	cdr3_length	d_call	cdr3_nt	cdr3_aa
-	TRBV9	TRBJ1-5	13	-	TGTGCCAGCGCAAGAAGTAGCAATCAGCCCCAGCATTTT	CASARSSNQPQHF
-	TRBV5-4	TRBJ2-3	17	TRBD1	TGTGCCAGCAGCTTGGGACAGGGAAAAGGGAGCACAGATACGCAGTATTTT	CASSLGQGKGSTDTQYF
once	TRBV12-3/TRBV12-4	TRBJ1-2	13	TRBD1	TGTGCCAGCATGCAGGGGGACCTCTATGGCTACACCTTC	CASMQGDLYGYTF
once	TRBV18	TRBJ1-2	16	TRBD1	TGTGCCAGCTCACCATCGACAGGGGATTATAACTATGGCTACACCTTC	CASSPSTGDYNYGYTF
-	TRBV19	TRBJ1-5	15	TRBD1	TGTGCCAGTAGTATCACAGGGGCGGGCAATCAGCCCCAGCATTTT	CASSITGAGNQPQHF
-	TRBV2	TRBJ2-5	10	TRBD1	TGTGCCAGCAATGACAGGGCCCAGTACTTC	CASNDRAQYF
-	TRBV10-3	TRBJ2-5	15	-	TGTGCCATCTCCGACCGGGGGGCGGAGGGGGAGACCCAGTACTTC	CAISDRGAEGETQYF
-	TRBV5-1	TRBJ2-7	14	TRBD1	TGCGCCAGCAGCTCGGGACAGAGGGTCTACGAGCAGTACTTC	CASSSGQRVYEQYF
many	TRBV2	TRBJ1-5	15	-	TGTGCCAGCAAAGGGACCGGGATTAGCAATCAGCCCCAGCATTTT	CASKGTGISNQPQHF
-	TRBV11-2	TRBJ1-2	15	-	TGTGCCAGCAGCTCTCTCGGGGATCCCGACTATGGCTACACCTTC	CASSSLGDPDYGYTF
-	TRBV27	TRBJ1-1	15	-	TGTGCCAGCAGTATCGGACAGCACGGGAACACTGAAGCTTTCTTT	CASSIGQHGNTEAFF
-	TRBV5-5	TRBJ1-2	15	-	TGTGCCAGCAGCCTGGGGGGGGCACTACCCATCGGCTACACCTTC	CASSLGGALPIGYTF
once	TRBV29-1	TRBJ1-1	14	TRBD1	TGCAGCGTTGACGACAGGGGTTTCGACACTGAAGCTTTCTTT	CSVDDRGFDTEAFF
-	TRBV7-2	TRBJ2-7	14	-	TGTGCCAGCAGTCGGTCTTTTTTCTCCTACGAGCAGTACTTC	CASSRSFFSYEQYF
-	TRBV7-9	TRBJ2-2	15	TRBD1	TGTGCCAGCAGCTTAGGGACAGGGAACACCGGGGAGCTGTTTTTT	CASSLGTGNTGELFF
-	TRBV5-1	TRBJ2-3	16	-	TGCGCCAGCAGCTTGGCTGCTACCCAATACACAGATACGCAGTATTTT	CASSLAATQYTDTQYF
-	TRBV10-1	TRBJ1-1	14	-	TGCGCCAGCAGCACTTCGACCTCGAACACTGAAGCTTTCTTT	CASSTSTSNTEAFF
-	TRBV7-8	TRBJ2-1	19	TRBD2	TGTGCCAGCAGCCACCCAAAGCTAGCGGGGGGGCTGACCTACAATGAGCAGTTCTTC	CASSHPKLAGGLTYNEQFF
-	TRBV18	TRBJ1-4	14	TRBD1	TGTGCCAGCTCGGCGGACAGGGGGAATGAAAAACTGTTTTTT	CASSADRGNEKLFF
-	TRBV30	TRBJ2-5	11	-	TGTGCCTGGAGCACAATGGAGACCCAGTACTTC	CAWSTMETQYF
-	TRBV20-1	TRBJ1-6	15	-	TGCAGTGCTAGTCCGTGGGGGCAGTCGAATTCACCCCTCCACTTT	CSASPWGQSNSPLHF
-	TRBV2	TRBJ2-5	13	-	TGTGCCAGCAGTGCCGAGTTCGGCGGGACCCAGTACTTC	CASSAEFGGTQYF
-	TRBV25-1	TRBJ1-2	14	-	TGTGCCAGCAGTGAAAACAGGGATACCTATGGCTACACCTTC	CASSENRDTYGYTF
-	TRBV4-1	TRBJ1-2	16	-	TGCGCCAGCAGCCAAGATGGTCAGGGCAACAACTATGGCTACACCTTC	CASSQDGQGNNYGYTF
-	TRBV11-1	TRBJ1-2	15	TRBD1	TGTGCCAGCAGTTTAACAGCAGGGACAGGGGGAGACTACACCTTC	CASSLTAGTGGDYTF
-	TRBV19	TRBJ1-6	14	-	TGTGCCAGTAGTACCGGGACCAGACATTCACCCCTCCACTTT	CASSTGTRHSPLHF